The 5 T cell receptor beta chains listed next were all sequenced from one sample in a study of shared T cell receptors in the human thymus. Sequencing was performed with immunoSEQ multiplex PCR; in TCRdb, only in-frame clones are kept and a portion is missing. The data show hundreds of thousands of clones, approximately 87% seen once. The same data also contributed to another study, on human thymus T cells.

Material: thymocytes. The receptors derive from a boy under three years old with a congenital heart defect.

This clone was picked up a small number of times. The rearrangement links TRBV11-2 to TRBJ2-1, with TRBD1 as a possible D gene (7 bases). The ends were cut back, 7 bases at V and 2 bases at J, with 18 bases in the middle. CDR3 length equals 16 residues. From germline, CDR1 is SGHAT and CDR2 FQNNGV. This CDR3 reads CASIQGGAETYNEQFF. CDR3 DNA sequence: TGTGCCAGCATCCAGGGGGGAGCGGAAACCTACAATGAGCAGTTCTTC.

This rearrangement joins TRBV9 to TRBJ1-6, with TRBD1 matching 9 bases. With V trimmed by 4 bases and J by 7 bases, 6 bases remained unmatched. CDR3 length: 15 residues. From germline, CDR1 is SGDLS and CDR2 YYNGEE. Here the CDR3 reads CASSPPGTGNSPLHF. As DNA, the CDR3 is TGTGCCAGCAGCCCCCCAGGGACAGGGAATTCACCCCTCCACTTT.

This clone has a handful of counts. The J gene is TRBJ1-5, the V gene TRBV4-1, with D hard to call. Deletions cut 2 bases from V and 1 base from J, with 12 bases between. The CDR3 runs to 16 residues. Per the germline V gene, CDR1 is MGHRA and CDR2 is YSYEKL. The CDR3 spells CASSQIWNRSNQPQHF. In DNA, the CDR3 is TGCGCCAGCAGCCAAATTTGGAACAGAAGCAATCAGCCCCAGCATTTT.

The chain recombines TRBV7-2 with TRBJ2-4; 8 positions match TRBD1. V shed 8 bases, J shed 8 bases, and the junction held 8 bases outside the gene matches. Germline CDR1 is SGHTA and CDR2 is FQGNSA. CDR3 length equals 13 residues. The CDR3 protein is CASRKDRVDIQYF. CDR3 in DNA: TGTGCCAGCCGCAAGGACAGGGTGGACATTCAGTACTTC.

This clone was picked up one time. The CDR3 does not close with the conserved phenylalanine or tryptophan, likely indicating a read error. The chain employs TRBV4-1 and TRBJ1-2; TRBD1 is a possible D gene (5 bases). With 1 base removed from V and 1 base from J, the gap between germline ends came to 7 bases. The CDR3 runs 14 residues. Germline-derived CDR1 and CDR2 are MGHRA and YSYEKL. The DNA of the CDR3 is TGCGCCAGCAGCCAAGTACAGGATAACTATGGCTACACCCTC. It is translated as CASSQVQDNYGYTL.